This T cell receptor (beta chain) is from a study of blood T cell repertoires in COVID-19. Study-wide context: From the United States, Italy and Spain came samples of acute and convalescent COVID-19.

TCRdb's copy holds only in-frame clones and misses some; the assay was immunoSEQ multiplex PCR. The sample includes about 180,000 clones, about 80% of them seen just once. Trimming stripped 1 base from V and 4 bases from J, with 7 bases between. Germline values: CDR1 MGHRA, CDR2 YSYEKL. The CDR3 runs to 14 residues. The source is a human donor in a cohort sampled during active COVID-19. This rearrangement joins TRBV4-1 to TRBJ1-4; D possibly corresponds to TRBD1 (5 bases). The sequenced material came from peripheral blood. As DNA, the CDR3 is TGCGCCAGCAGCCAAGGGGGCCTTAATGAAAAACTGTTTTTT. This sequence encodes CASSQGGLNEKLFF.